The 32 T cell receptor beta chains below were found in one sample sequenced in a study of cytomegalovirus exposure and HLA in healthy donors. Repertoires were generated with immunoSEQ multiplex PCR, while TCRdb's copy carries only in-frame clones and drops some. The sample has roughly 70,000 clones; around 97% are singletons. The sequenced sample consisted of PBMCs. The receptors here all came from a man aged 18 to 35 in good health and CMV-seronegative.

This chain uses TRBV10-1 with TRBJ1-4, with 9 bases identical to TRBD1. CDR3 size: 16 residues. The V gene end was trimmed by 11 bases and the J gene end by 0 bases; junction bases not matched to a gene: 10. Germline-derived CDR1 and CDR2 are WNHNN and SYGVQD (reference sequence). CDR3 sequence: CAGILTGGATNEKLFF. CDR3 DNA: TGCGCCGGGATATTGACAGGGGGAGCAACTAATGAAAAACTGTTTTTT.

V and J are TRBV5-1 and TRBJ1-2, with 9 nucleotides matching TRBD1. Germline assignment: CDR1 SGHRS and CDR2 YFSETQ. V gave up 7 bases and J gave up 2 bases; unmatched junction bases: 6. The CDR3 spans 14 residues. The CDR3 DNA reads as TGCGCCAGCTCCCTAGACAGGGGGAACTATGGCTACACCTTC. It translates to CASSLDRGNYGYTF.

About this clone itself: The junction and the germline gene differ at one end; a read error may be behind it. Other DNA sequences within the sample encode an identical CDR3. The V gene is TRBV2, the J gene TRBJ2-3; possible D gene TRBD1, 5 bases. Germline V gene data show CDR1 as SNHLY and CDR2 as FYNNEI. The CDR3 is 14 amino acids. The CDR3 loop is CASSVGAGTDTQYF. CDR3 nucleotide sequence: TGTGCTAGCAGTGTAGGGGCAGGGACAGATACGCAGTATTTT.

This rearrangement joins TRBV6-5 to TRBJ1-1, with D perhaps matching TRBD1 (5 bases). CDR3 length: 13 residues. The germline V gene encodes CDR1 MNHEY and CDR2 SVGAGI. V was clipped by 1 base and J by 4 bases, with 7 bases between them. CDR3 coding DNA: TGTGCCAGCAGTTACTTGGGGGGCACTGAAGCTTTCTTT. This translates into CASSYLGGTEAFF.

The chain carries TRBV11-2 and TRBJ1-1, with D uncertain. This CDR3 comprises 16 residues. Per the germline V gene, CDR1 is SGHAT and CDR2 is FQNNGV. V was shortened by 5 bases and J by 0 bases, with 16 bases between the two germline ends. The CDR3 sequence is CASSPHLATMNTEAFF. The CDR3 bases are TGTGCCAGCAGCCCACATCTAGCGACTATGAACACTGAAGCTTTCTTT.

Comment on this clone: The junction departs from the called germline gene at one end, perhaps through a read error. The CDR3 spells CASSEGQGGSGANVLTF. The DNA of the CDR3 is TGTGCTAGCAGCGAGGGACAGGGTGGCTCTGGGGCCAACGTCCTGACTTTC. The chain uses TRBV7-7 and TRBJ2-6; TRBD1 aligns across 9 bases. The CDR3 extends over 17 amino acids. Germline-derived CDR1 and CDR2 are SSHAT and FNYEAQ (reference sequence).

V and J are TRBV27 and TRBJ1-6, with D possibly TRBD1 on 5 matching bases. Germline CDR1 is MNHEY and CDR2 is SMNVEV (reference sequence). This CDR3 region has 13 residues. Trimming took 3 bases from V and 6 from J, leaving 6 bases between them. In DNA form, the CDR3 reads TGTGCCAGCAGTTTGGGGGGTAATTCACCCCTCCACTTT. Its protein is CASSLGGNSPLHF.

This chain joins TRBV6-1 and TRBJ2-2; 7 bases agree with TRBD2. Germline V CDR1 and CDR2: MNHNS, SASEGT. This CDR3 spans 15 amino acids. The V and J ends lost 2 bases and 7 bases, in that order; junction bases with no gene match: 7. CDR3 residues: CASSELSGVGGELFF. CDR3 sequence (DNA): TGTGCCAGCAGTGAACTGAGCGGGGTAGGCGGGGAGCTGTTTTTT.

V is TRBV11-2 and J is TRBJ2-7; TRBD1 might be the D (5 bases). The CDR3 covers 12 residues. CDR1 and CDR2 from the germline V gene are SGHAT and FQNNGV. With 4 bases removed from V and 13 bases from J, the gap between germline ends came to 17 bases. The CDR3 DNA follows: TGTGCCAGCAGCTCCCAGGGCCCCCGGGCTTACTTC. Translating gives CASSSQGPRAYF. The full variable domain, its missing parts supplied by reference TRBV11-2 and TRBJ2-7, is EAGVAQSPRYKIIEKRQSVAFWCNPISGHATLYWYQQILGQGPKLLIQFQNNGVVDDSQLPKDRFSAERLKGVDSTLKIQPAKLEDSAVYLCASSSQGPRAYFGPGTRLTVT.

V gene TRBV6-1 combines with J gene TRBJ1-1; D is perhaps TRBD1 (6 bases). Germline V gene lookup returns CDR1 MNHNS and CDR2 SASEGT. CDR3 size: 16 residues. V was pared by 1 base and J by 0 bases, with 12 bases between. CDR3 amino acids: CASSEVQGGMNTEAFF. In DNA form, the CDR3 reads TGTGCCAGCAGTGAAGTACAGGGAGGGATGAACACTGAAGCTTTCTTT.

This chain links TRBV28 with TRBJ1-5; 12 bases match TRBD1. From germline, CDR1 is MDHEN and CDR2 SYDVKM. V gave up 3 bases and J gave up 4 bases; unmatched junction bases: 7. The CDR3 runs 17 residues. The CDR3 sequence: CASSFPGQGAGNQPQHF. The CDR3 nucleotides are TGTGCCAGCAGTTTCCCGGGACAGGGGGCTGGGAATCAGCCCCAGCATTTT.

This clone was detected once. The same CDR3 is also encoded by other DNA sequences in this sample. The J gene is TRBJ1-1, the V gene TRBV19, with D possibly matching TRBD1 (5 bases). Trimming removed 3 bases from V and 2 bases from J, with 7 bases in between. CDR1 and CDR2 from the germline V gene are LNHDA and SQIVND (reference sequence). This CDR3 contains 13 residues. This CDR3 reads CASSMTANTEAFF. In DNA, the CDR3 is TGTGCCAGTAGTATGACAGCAAACACTGAAGCTTTCTTT.

This rearrangement joins TRBV11-2 to TRBJ1-2, with TRBD1 identical over 8 bases. CDR3 size: 16 residues. The V gene's germline CDR1 is SGHAT and CDR2 FQNNGV. Unmatched junction bases numbered 8, after V lost 1 base and J lost 4 bases. The CDR3 DNA reads TGTGCCAGCAGCTTAGGACAGGGGCCTCGGAGCTATGGCTACACCTTC. Translation gives CASSLGQGPRSYGYTF. Supplemented by reference TRBV11-2 and TRBJ1-2, the full variable domain reads EAGVAQSPRYKIIEKRQSVAFWCNPISGHATLYWYQQILGQGPKLLIQFQNNGVVDDSQLPKDRFSAERLKGVDSTLKIQPAKLEDSAVYLCASSLGQGPRSYGYTFGSGTRLTVV.

This chain links TRBV4-2 with TRBJ2-7, with 8 bases aligning to TRBD2. V was pared by 4 bases and J by 7 bases, with 3 bases of the junction left unmatched. Germline V CDR1 and CDR2: LGHNA, YNFKEQ. The CDR3 consists of 12 residues. CDR3 bases: TGTGCCAGCAGCCGGACTAGCCGTGAGCAGTACTTC. As protein: CASSRTSREQYF.

This sequence joins TRBV7-8 and TRBJ2-7; 9 nucleotides agree with TRBD1. Trimming took 1 base from V and 6 from J; bases not matched to a gene: 4. The length of the CDR3 is 14 residues. The germline V gene has CDR1 SGHVS and CDR2 FQNEAQ. CDR3 in DNA: TGTGCCAGCAGCTTAGACAGGGGGCTGCGCGAGCAGTACTTC. Its protein product is CASSLDRGLREQYF.

The rearrangement uses TRBV4-1 and TRBJ1-1; 9 bases fit TRBD1. The CDR3 consists of 17 residues. V dropped 1 base and J dropped 2; count of bases not matched to a gene: 8. CDR1 and CDR2 (germline): MGHRA, YSYEKL. The DNA of the CDR3 is TGCGCCAGCAGCCAAGCCCGGGGACAGGGAGTAAACACTGAAGCTTTCTTT. Translated: CASSQARGQGVNTEAFF.

The chain's CDR3 is CASSLGNTERAYEQYF. CDR3 coding DNA: TGTGCCAGCAGCTTGGGAAATACAGAACGCGCCTACGAGCAGTACTTC. This rearrangement joins TRBV5-6 to TRBJ2-7; D remains ambiguous. V dropped 0 bases and J dropped 2 bases, with 15 bases sitting between them. This CDR3 contains 16 residues. Per the germline V gene, CDR1 is SGHDT and CDR2 is YYEEEE.

This CDR3 is CASSGQGGDQPQHF. The CDR3 DNA reads as TGTGCCAGCAGTGGACAGGGGGGAGATCAGCCCCAGCATTTT. V usage is TRBV2 and J usage is TRBJ1-5; 9 bases agree with TRBD1. After removal of 4 bases from V and 5 bases from J, the junction contained 3 bases not matched to a gene. Germline CDR1 SNHLY, CDR2 FYNNEI. The CDR3 has 14 amino acids.

The chain joins TRBV6-1 to TRBJ2-5, with D perhaps TRBD2 (6 bases). V lost 7 bases and J lost 5, with 14 bases in between. CDR1 and CDR2 (germline): MNHNS, SASEGT. There are 13 residues in the CDR3. The CDR3 protein is CASNGGGGETQYF. As DNA, the CDR3 is TGTGCCAGCAACGGAGGCGGAGGGGAGACCCAGTACTTC.

This sequence joins TRBV2 and TRBJ2-2, with 10 bases fitting TRBD2. V dropped 4 bases and J dropped 3; count of bases not matched to a gene: 5. Per germline, CDR1 SNHLY and CDR2 FYNNEI. The CDR3 is made up of 16 amino acids. CDR3 DNA: TGTGCCAGCAGTGGACCCGGGACTAGCGACACCGGGGAGCTGTTTTTT. Protein product: CASSGPGTSDTGELFF.

This chain connects TRBV19 to TRBJ1-1; perhaps TRBD1 as D (6 bases). Per germline, CDR1 LNHDA and CDR2 SQIVND (reference sequence). This CDR3 region has 14 residues. Trimming stripped 4 bases from V and 0 bases from J, with 9 bases between. DNA of the CDR3: TGTGCCAGTAGTACCTCAGGGGTGAACACTGAAGCTTTCTTT. Amino acids: CASSTSGVNTEAFF.

In its sample, this clone was seen once. DNA of the CDR3: TGCGCCAGCAGTGAGCTCCAAGAGACCCAGTACTTC. It is translated as CASSELQETQYF. The rearrangement joins TRBV10-2 to TRBJ2-5; D unclear. V lost 2 bases, J lost 1 base, and 2 bases lay in between. Germline CDR1 is WSHSY and CDR2 is SAAADI. The CDR3 has 12 residues.

Only one count was recorded for this clone. The CDR3 DNA sequence: TGTGCCGGTCGGCCCTCTAACAGGGGGAGTGGAACTGAAGCTTTCTTT. It codes for CAGRPSNRGSGTEAFF. The V and J genes are TRBV30 and TRBJ1-1; 8 bases agree with TRBD1. After removal of 8 bases from V and 5 bases from J, the junction contained 19 bases not matched to a gene. The CDR3 runs 16 residues. Per the germline V gene, CDR1 is GTSNPN and CDR2 is SVGIG (reference sequence).

The chain joins TRBV15 to TRBJ2-7; 7 bases map to TRBD2. J gave up 2 bases and V 0 bases, and 13 bases lay outside the gene matches. Per the germline V gene, CDR1 is LNHNV and CDR2 is YYDKDF (reference sequence). The CDR3 has 18 amino acids. This chain's CDR3 is CATSREGGRARFTYEQYF. DNA for the CDR3: TGTGCCACCAGCAGAGAGGGGGGGAGGGCCCGGTTCACCTACGAGCAGTACTTC.

The rearrangement uses TRBV6-6 and TRBJ2-7; 8 nucleotides line up with TRBD1. The CDR3 loop spans 15 amino acids. The ends lost 5 bases at V and 4 bases at J; junction bases unmatched: 10. Germline CDR1 is MNHNY and CDR2 is SVGAGI (reference sequence). The CDR3 DNA sequence: TGTGCCAGCAGTCAGGGGGGCAGGGGGCCTTACGAGCAGTACTTC. Protein product: CASSQGGRGPYEQYF.

The CDR3 DNA sequence: TGCAGCGTTGAAGGACAGGGGGCGGAAGCTTTCTTT. It translates to CSVEGQGAEAFF. The rearrangement uses TRBV29-1 and TRBJ1-1, with 10 nucleotides matching TRBD1. CDR1 is SQVTM and CDR2 is ANQGSEA in the germline V gene. J was trimmed by 8 bases and V by 1 base; bases with no gene match: 1. CDR3 length: 12 amino acids.

The CDR3 here is CASSPGHAGNTIYF. DNA of the CDR3: TGTGCCAGCAGCCCTGGACATGCGGGAAACACCATATATTTT. The V gene is TRBV14, the J gene TRBJ1-3, with D possibly matching TRBD1 (5 bases). Germline CDR1 SGHDN, CDR2 FVKESK. The CDR3 runs to 14 residues. The ends were cut back, 4 bases at V and 4 bases at J, with 11 bases in the middle.

This chain joins TRBV28 and TRBJ1-5; D is unresolved. This CDR3 spans 16 amino acids. Germline CDR1 and CDR2: MDHEN and SYDVKM. Trimming left V 6 bases short and J 2 bases short, with 17 bases between. In nucleotides, the CDR3 is TGTGCCAGCAGCCATGAGGAGGGTTTGGGCAATCAGCCCCAGCATTTT. This gives the protein CASSHEEGLGNQPQHF.

The chain has TRBV19 and TRBJ2-7; 9 positions agree with TRBD1. The V gene end was trimmed by 6 bases and the J gene end by 1 base; junction bases not matched to a gene: 7. The CDR3 loop spans 15 amino acids. Germline V gene lookup returns CDR1 LNHDA and CDR2 SQIVND (reference sequence). The CDR3 region is CASSDAGQGSYEQYF. The CDR3 bases are TGTGCCAGTAGCGATGCGGGACAGGGTTCCTACGAGCAGTACTTC.

This chain links TRBV11-3 with TRBJ1-1; D not resolved. The V and J ends lost 2 bases and 8 bases respectively, with 6 bases between them. Germline V gene data show CDR1 as SGHNT and CDR2 as YENEEA. The CDR3 runs to 11 residues. CDR3 DNA: TGTGCCAGCAGCTTATGGCGGGAAGCTTTCTTT. Protein product: CASSLWREAFF.

The chain employs TRBV6-5 and TRBJ2-1; a possible D gene is TRBD1 (6 bases). Germline CDR1 and CDR2: MNHEY and SVGAGI. The V and J ends lost 5 bases and 0 bases respectively, with 11 bases between them. The CDR3 covers 15 residues. The CDR3 sequence is CASSTGLSSYNEQFF. The CDR3, as DNA: TGTGCCAGCAGTACAGGGTTAAGCTCCTACAATGAGCAGTTCTTC.

The chain combines TRBV18 with TRBJ2-5; 9 positions match TRBD1. V dropped 11 bases and J dropped 2; count of bases not matched to a gene: 9. Germline loops: CDR1 KGHSH, CDR2 LQKENI. CDR3 length: 14 residues. This chain's CDR3 is CASGGQGRQETQYF. CDR3 DNA: TGTGCCTCCGGAGGACAGGGGAGGCAAGAGACCCAGTACTTC.